These 28 T cell receptor beta chains were all obtained from the same sample, sequenced in a study of blood T cell repertoires in COVID-19 (dated by TCRdb to the early 2020s). Libraries were prepared through the immunoSEQ multiplex PCR assay. In its TCRdb copy, this immuneACCESS table keeps in-frame sequences only and misses some clones. Where compared with another copy, unresolved V genes explain less than half of these, and the others have no known cause. The sample records around 270,000 clones, 75% to 95% of which are singletons. The ten largest clones take up 2% to 3% of the sample. Sequencing input: peripheral blood. These receptors were taken from a person between 18 and 30 years old with COVID-19, enrolled during active disease.

V gene TRBV5-1 combines with J gene TRBJ2-1, with 9 nucleotides matching TRBD1. Germline V lookup: CDR1 SGHRS, CDR2 YFSETQ. This CDR3 is built from 15 residues. The junction had 7 bases not matched to a gene; V was cut back by 3 bases and J by 6 bases. The CDR3 region has the DNA TGCGCCAGCAGCTCACCGGGACAGGGACCCAATGAGCAGTTCTTC. The encoded protein is CASSSPGQGPNEQFF.

The V gene is TRBV3-1 (or the pseudogene TRBV3-2), the J gene TRBJ2-2; the match to TRBD2 covers 7 bases. Looked up from germline, CDR1 is LGHDT and CDR2 is YNNKEL (reference sequence). V shed 4 bases and J 2 bases; nucleotides not matched to a gene: 7. This CDR3 has 16 residues. The CDR3 protein is CASSPGRGGNTGELFF. In nucleotides, the CDR3 is TGTGCCAGCAGCCCCGGGCGCGGGGGTAACACCGGGGAGCTGTTTTTT.

CDR3 region: CASSLWEGSSGMMGDTQYF. CDR3 nucleotides: TGTGCCAGCAGCTTATGGGAAGGATCTAGCGGGATGATGGGGGATACGCAGTATTTT. V is TRBV13 and J is TRBJ2-3, with TRBD2 matching 9 bases. The CDR3 contains 19 residues. The ends lost 2 bases at V and 6 bases at J; junction bases unmatched: 18. In germline, CDR1 is PRHDT, CDR2 FYEKMQ (reference sequence).

The chain recombines TRBV5-1 with TRBJ2-3, with D possibly matching TRBD1 (5 bases). The germline CDR1 and CDR2 sequences are SGHRS and YFSETQ. The V end lost 1 base, the J end lost 0 bases, and 12 bases lay between the germline ends. The CDR3 is 16 amino acids. This CDR3 is CASSLITGYSTDTQYF. Written as DNA, the CDR3 is TGCGCCAGCAGCTTGATTACAGGCTATAGCACAGATACGCAGTATTTT.

The J gene is TRBJ2-7, the V gene TRBV13; 10 nucleotides agree with TRBD2. CDR3 length: 17 amino acids. With V trimmed by 4 bases and J by 5 bases, 14 bases remained unmatched. Germline V gene lookup returns CDR1 PRHDT and CDR2 FYEKMQ (reference sequence). The CDR3 loop reads CASSSPGLAGVGDEQYF. The CDR3 bases are TGTGCCAGCAGCTCTCCGGGGCTAGCGGGAGTGGGGGACGAGCAGTACTTC.

The gene calls are TRBV29-1 and TRBJ2-2; 8 nucleotides line up with TRBD2. Germline lookup yields CDR1 SQVTM and CDR2 ANQGSEA. This CDR3 is built from 13 residues. J lost 4 bases, V lost 6 bases, and 4 bases had no gene match. CDR3 sequence (DNA): TGCAGCGTGAGCGGGAGAGTCACCGGGGAGCTGTTTTTT. The encoded protein is CSVSGRVTGELFF.

This chain links TRBV24-1 with TRBJ1-1, with 7 bases identical to TRBD1. The CDR3 runs to 14 residues. The germline CDR1 and CDR2 sequences are KGHDR and SFDVKD. With 3 bases clipped from V and 1 base from J, the junction kept 1 base outside the gene matches. DNA of the CDR3: TGTGCCACCAGTGATCGGACAGGGAACACTGAAGCTTTCTTT. Its protein product is CATSDRTGNTEAFF.

The chain couples TRBV5-5 to TRBJ1-6; 9 bases fit TRBD1. V shed 4 bases, J shed 8 bases, and the junction held 7 bases outside the gene matches. The CDR3 sequence is 15 residues long. Germline V gives CDR1 SGHKS, CDR2 YYEKEE (reference sequence). DNA of the CDR3: TGTGCCAGCAGCATATTCCGGGACAGGGATTCACCCCTCCACTTT. Protein sequence: CASSIFRDRDSPLHF.

CDR3 bases: TGTGCCAGCAGCGCTACAGGGCTCCAAGAGACCCAGTACTTC. Translation: CASSATGLQETQYF. V is TRBV11-3 and J is TRBJ2-5; perhaps TRBD1 as D (6 bases). Germline V CDR1 and CDR2: SGHNT, YENEEA. This CDR3 spans 14 amino acids. Trimming stripped 5 bases from V and 1 base from J, with 11 bases between.

This clone was counted once. The chain is built from TRBV29-1 and TRBJ2-1, with a tentative D call TRBD2 (6 bases). Per germline, CDR1 SQVTM and CDR2 ANQGSEA. Trimming removed 2 bases at V and 0 bases at J, with 14 bases between. The CDR3 runs 16 residues. CDR3 sequence (DNA): TGCAGCGTTGAACCTTCTAGCGCGAGCTCCTACAATGAGCAGTTCTTC. This encodes CSVEPSSASSYNEQFF.

V is TRBV11-2 and J is TRBJ2-2, with D uncertain. Germline CDR1 SGHAT, CDR2 FQNNGV. V lost 2 bases, J lost 4 bases, and 11 bases lay in between. This CDR3 comprises 15 residues. CDR3 residues: CASSLTFGGTGELFF. CDR3 sequence (DNA): TGTGCCAGCAGCTTAACGTTCGGTGGCACCGGGGAGCTGTTTTTT.

V and J are TRBV5-1 and TRBJ2-5; 7 nucleotides line up with TRBD1. Per germline, CDR1 SGHRS and CDR2 YFSETQ. V was clipped by 4 bases and J by 1 base; unmatched bases: 4. This CDR3 region has 14 residues. The CDR3 is CASSRGQTQETQYF. The CDR3 coding sequence is TGCGCCAGCAGCAGGGGACAGACCCAAGAGACCCAGTACTTC. Variable domain in full (rest from reference TRBV5-1 and TRBJ2-5): KAGVTQTPRYLIKTRGQQVTLSCSPISGHRSVSWYQQTPGQGLQFLFEYFSETQRNKGNFPGRFSGRQFSNSRSEMNVSTLELGDSALYLCASSRGQTQETQYFGPGTRLLVL.

The rearrangement joins TRBV4-3 to TRBJ2-2, with unresolved D. Trimming took 0 bases from V and 0 from J, leaving 5 bases between them. This CDR3 contains 15 residues. The germline V gene encodes CDR1 LGHNA and CDR2 YSLEER. The CDR3 DNA follows: TGCGCCAGCAGCCAAGAAACTGCGAACACCGGGGAGCTGTTTTTT. This codes for CASSQETANTGELFF.

The chain links TRBV18 to TRBJ1-1, with D perhaps TRBD1 (5 bases). Trimming left V 6 bases short and J 5 bases short, with 13 bases between. Germline lookup yields CDR1 KGHSH and CDR2 LQKENI. The CDR3 is 13 residues long. The CDR3 reads CASSPNAGTEAFF. The CDR3 DNA sequence: TGTGCCAGCTCGCCAAATGCAGGGACTGAAGCTTTCTTT.

This chain's CDR3 is CASSFGTYKETQYF. Written as DNA, the CDR3 is TGCGCCAGCAGCTTCGGGACTTATAAAGAGACCCAGTACTTC. The chain combines TRBV5-1 with TRBJ2-5; D perhaps matches TRBD2 (6 bases). Looked up from germline, CDR1 is SGHRS and CDR2 is YFSETQ. The CDR3 is made up of 14 amino acids. Trimming cost V 2 bases and J 3 bases, with 11 bases left between them.

The chain carries TRBV19 and TRBJ2-7; 11 bases are shared with TRBD2. The CDR3 loop spans 16 amino acids. V lost 4 bases and J lost 3; bases outside the gene matches: 8. Germline V gene sequence: CDR1 LNHDA, CDR2 SQIVND (reference sequence). CDR3 sequence reads: CASSKTGTSGLYEQYF. The CDR3 bases are TGTGCCAGTAGTAAAACTGGGACTAGCGGCCTCTACGAGCAGTACTTC.

This chain connects TRBV2 to TRBJ2-3; 13 bases map to TRBD2. The CDR3 is 16 amino acids. The germline V gene has CDR1 SNHLY and CDR2 FYNNEI. V was pared by 8 bases and J by 6 bases, with 11 bases of the junction left unmatched. The DNA for the CDR3 is TGTGCCAGCGATAATGGACTAGCGGGAGAGATGGATACGCAGTATTTT. Translating gives CASDNGLAGEMDTQYF.

The CDR3 DNA is TGTGCCAGTAGTATGATTCCGGGGAGCGAGCAGTACTTC. Its protein product is CASSMIPGSEQYF. This chain connects TRBV19 to TRBJ2-7; D perhaps matches TRBD2 (5 bases). Trimming removed 3 bases from V and 6 bases from J, with 12 bases in between. The CDR3 loop spans 13 amino acids. Germline CDR1 is LNHDA and CDR2 is SQIVND (reference sequence).

This chain joins TRBV7-2 and TRBJ1-1; TRBD1 might be the D (5 bases). This CDR3 spans 15 amino acids. Trimming pared 2 bases from V and 1 base from J, leaving 11 bases between. Germline V gene sequence: CDR1 SGHTA, CDR2 FQGNSA. The CDR3 spells CASSLFAGKNTEAFF. Written as DNA, the CDR3 is TGTGCCAGCAGCTTATTCGCAGGGAAGAACACTGAAGCTTTCTTT.

This chain links TRBV5-1 with TRBJ2-3; TRBD2 matches at 10 bases. Per germline, CDR1 SGHRS and CDR2 YFSETQ. The length of the CDR3 is 16 residues. J gave up 4 bases and V 0 bases, and 5 bases lay outside the gene matches. The CDR3 nucleotides read TGCGCCAGCAGCTTGGGGCTAGCGGGAGTGCCAGATACGCAGTATTTT. It translates to CASSLGLAGVPDTQYF.

The V call is TRBV11-2, the J call TRBJ2-1; 15 bases fit TRBD2. The CDR3 is 19 residues long. After removal of 5 bases from V and 0 bases from J, the junction contained 8 bases not matched to a gene. From germline, CDR1 is SGHAT and CDR2 FQNNGV. The CDR3 protein is CASSPGLAGGSSSYNEQFF. CDR3 DNA: TGTGCCAGCAGCCCCGGACTAGCGGGAGGGTCAAGCTCCTACAATGAGCAGTTCTTC.

V and J are TRBV27 and TRBJ2-6; the D is unclear. The germline CDR1 and CDR2 sequences are MNHEY and SMNVEV (reference sequence). This CDR3 has 16 amino acids. Trimming left V 0 bases short and J 0 bases short, with 6 bases between. The CDR3 loop reads CASSLSQNSGANVLTF. CDR3 coding DNA: TGTGCCAGCAGTTTATCGCAGAACTCTGGGGCCAACGTCCTGACTTTC.

This clone was detected once. The gene calls are TRBV6-5 and TRBJ1-4, with TRBD1 identical over 7 bases. The germline gives CDR1 MNHEY, CDR2 SVGAGI. V lost 2 bases to trimming and J lost 6 bases; unmatched junction nucleotides: 3. The CDR3 totals 14 residues. CDR3 loop: CASSYEQGYEKLFF. In DNA form, the CDR3 reads TGTGCCAGCAGTTACGAACAGGGGTATGAAAAACTGTTTTTT.

This chain connects TRBV29-1 to TRBJ2-3, with D perhaps TRBD1 (5 bases). The CDR3 length is 14 residues. Trimming removed 5 bases at V and 0 bases at J, with 12 bases between. Per germline, CDR1 SQVTM and CDR2 ANQGSEA. The CDR3 here is CSVFPDRSTDTQYF. DNA for the CDR3: TGCAGCGTTTTCCCCGACAGAAGCACAGATACGCAGTATTTT.

With respect to this clone: The sample holds other DNA sequences that translate to the same CDR3. The rearrangement uses TRBV7-2 and TRBJ2-1, with a weak D call TRBD1 (7 bases). The germline gives CDR1 SGHTA, CDR2 FQGNSA. The CDR3 contains 13 residues. The V end was cut by 3 bases, the J end by 7 bases, with 10 bases between. The CDR3 is CASSLQGGNEQFF. The CDR3 DNA follows: TGTGCCAGCAGCTTGCAGGGGGGAAATGAGCAGTTCTTC.

This chain joins TRBV10-3 and TRBJ2-7, with a tentative D call TRBD1 (6 bases). Trimming shortened V by 11 bases and J by 3 bases, and 20 bases separated the two germline ends. The CDR3 runs to 14 residues. The germline gives CDR1 ENHRY, CDR2 SYGVKD. CDR3 in amino acids: CAAYTPGELYEQYF. The CDR3 bases are TGTGCCGCCTATACGCCAGGGGAACTCTACGAGCAGTACTTC.

The J gene is TRBJ1-2, the V gene TRBV12-3 or TRBV12-4; no clear D gene. CDR3 size: 12 residues. Trimming stripped 2 bases from V and 7 bases from J, with 8 bases between. This CDR3 is CASSLSVSGYTF. The DNA of the CDR3 is TGTGCCAGCAGTTTATCCGTCTCTGGCTACACCTTC.

V and J are TRBV6-5 and TRBJ1-5; 7 nucleotides align to TRBD1. There are 13 residues in the CDR3. Germline V gene data show CDR1 as MNHEY and CDR2 as SVGAGI. The V gene end was trimmed by 6 bases and the J gene end by 6 bases; junction bases not matched to a gene: 5. The CDR3 nucleotides read TGTGCCAGCAGAACCCAGGGGGGTCAGCCCCAGCATTTT. Translated: CASRTQGGQPQHF.